This T cell receptor beta chain was captured by sequencing in a study of blood T cell repertoires in COVID-19. In the study overall: PBMCs, B-cell-depleted T cells, or T cells provided the cDNA or gDNA that made up the material.

This clone was seen only a few times. The sample contains more than one DNA sequence encoding this CDR3. Germline CDR1 and CDR2: MGHRA and YSYEKL. The CDR3 loop spans 13 amino acids. V dropped 8 bases and J dropped 3; count of bases not matched to a gene: 6. Libraries were prepared by immunoSEQ multiplex PCR; TCRdb keeps only in-frame clonotypes and omits some of them. This table holds about 330,000 clones, roughly 90% found once. The TCR originated in a woman in her twenties or thirties who had recovered from COVID-19. The chain employs TRBV4-1 and TRBJ2-5; TRBD2 aligns across 7 bases. The specimen sequenced was PBMCs or T cells enriched from blood (not recorded which). As DNA, the CDR3 is TGCGCCAGCTCACCTGGGGGGGAAGAGACCCAGTACTTC. The encoded protein is CASSPGGEETQYF.